Shown below are 5 T cell receptor beta chains from a single sample sequenced in a study of shared clonotypes between healthy human individuals. Terminally differentiated effector memory CD45RA+ cells were left out of the naive CD8 fraction, which was CD45RO-negative and positively selected for CCR7. Clones were sequenced by immunoSEQ multiplex PCR, and TCRdb holds only the in-frame ones, with some missing. The sample has some 2.1 million clones, about 94% seen once. Sequencing was done on a sample of naive CD8+ T cells from PBMCs. The origin of the receptors is a man aged 18 to 30 in good health. Some clones in this sample may be carry-over from other donors' samples.

The CDR3 loop reads CASSGDRVPDTQYF. Here the CDR3 DNA reads TGCGCCAGCAGCGGTGACAGGGTCCCAGATACGCAGTATTTT. The gene calls are TRBV5-1 and TRBJ2-3, with 7 nucleotides matching TRBD1. This CDR3 region has 14 residues. Germline V CDR1 and CDR2: SGHRS, YFSETQ. Trimming removed 4 bases from V and 4 bases from J; junction bases left unmatched: 6.

The chain couples TRBV10-2 to TRBJ1-1, with 7 bases lining up with TRBD1. Germline values: CDR1 WSHSY, CDR2 SAAADI. J was trimmed by 1 base and V by 0 bases; bases with no gene match: 2. The CDR3 is 15 amino acids. The CDR3 DNA reads as TGCGCCAGCAGTGAGTCGGGACAGCAGAACACTGAAGCTTTCTTT. It yields the protein CASSESGQQNTEAFF.

This chain joins TRBV19 and TRBJ1-1; D not resolved. The CDR3 contains 13 residues. Trimming removed 5 bases from V and 1 base from J, with 8 bases in between. Germline assignment: CDR1 LNHDA and CDR2 SQIVND (reference sequence). The CDR3 DNA reads TGTGCCAGTAGTTATCTTCCGAACACTGAAGCTTTCTTT. The encoded protein is CASSYLPNTEAFF. The full variable domain, completed using reference TRBV19 and TRBJ1-1, is DGGITQSPKYLFRKEGQNVTLSCEQNLNHDAMYWYRQDPGQGLRLIYYSQIVNDFQKGDIAEGYSVSREKKESFPLTVTSAQKNPTAFYLCASSYLPNTEAFFGQGTRLTVV.

Turning to this clone: Other nucleotide sequences from this sample produce the same CDR3. This chain joins TRBV13 and TRBJ2-7; no clear D. The CDR3 runs to 13 residues. The germline V gene has CDR1 PRHDT and CDR2 FYEKMQ (reference sequence). Trimming removed 5 bases from V and 2 bases from J, with 10 bases in between. In DNA, the CDR3 is TGTGCCAGCAGCCCCGGACCGACCTACGAGCAGTACTTC. It encodes CASSPGPTYEQYF.

The chain joins TRBV7-3 to TRBJ2-5, with D maybe TRBD2 (6 bases). Germline CDR1 is SGHTA and CDR2 is FQGTGA. The CDR3 consists of 16 residues. The ends were cut back, 5 bases at V and 5 bases at J, with 21 bases in the middle. CDR3 in DNA: TGTGCCAGCAGCCCCGAGGGAGTAGGGGCGGGGGAGACCCAGTACTTC. Protein sequence: CASSPEGVGAGETQYF.